The 32 T cell receptor beta chains below were found in one sample sequenced in a study of graft-versus-host responses after intestinal transplantation. What these receptors recognize is not known. Method: immunoSEQ multiplex PCR; TCRdb's copy keeps in-frame clones and lacks some. The table has roughly 97,000 clones, about 90% seen once. Sequences were derived from unstimulated CD4+ T cells sorted from spleen or lymph node cells, sampled before intestinal transplant. The source is a human donor who received an intestinal transplant.

This chain connects TRBV10-1 to TRBJ2-2; D ambiguous. V was trimmed by 3 bases and J by 1 base, leaving 9 bases between them. The CDR3 runs 15 residues. From germline, CDR1 is WNHNN and CDR2 SYGVQD (reference sequence). CDR3 nucleotides: TGCGCCAGCAGTGAAGGCAGCCAGAACACCGGGGAGCTGTTTTTT. Amino acids: CASSEGSQNTGELFF.

The chain links TRBV7-9 to TRBJ1-1; D not certain. V lost 6 bases, J lost 1 base, and 9 bases lay in between. Germline V gives CDR1 SEHNR, CDR2 FQNEAQ (reference sequence). This CDR3 comprises 13 residues. CDR3 loop: CASSVGKNTEAFF. For the CDR3, the DNA is TGTGCCAGCAGTGTAGGGAAGAACACTGAAGCTTTCTTT.

In this sample, this clone turned up a few times. The chain links TRBV11-3 to TRBJ2-7; the D is unclear. This CDR3 spans 11 amino acids. Germline loops: CDR1 SGHNT, CDR2 YENEEA. With 4 bases removed from V and 7 bases from J, the gap between germline ends came to 8 bases. CDR3 amino acids: CASSWNWEQYF. The CDR3 coding sequence is TGTGCCAGCAGCTGGAACTGGGAGCAGTACTTC.

CDR3 amino acids: CASTPGSNEKLFF. As DNA, the CDR3 is TGTGCCAGCACCCCAGGGAGTAATGAAAAACTGTTTTTT. The V call is TRBV28, the J call TRBJ1-4; TRBD1 might be the D (5 bases). Germline CDR1 MDHEN, CDR2 SYDVKM. With 7 bases removed from V and 4 bases from J, the gap between germline ends came to 10 bases. The CDR3 has 13 amino acids. Full variable domain (remainder filled in from reference TRBV28 and TRBJ1-4): DVKVTQSSRYLVKRTGEKVFLECVQDMDHENMFWYRQDPGLGLRLIYFSYDVKMKEKGDIPEGYSVSREKKERFSLILESASTNQTSMYLCASTPGSNEKLFFGSGTQLSVL.

The sample holds one count of this clone. This chain links TRBV7-9 with TRBJ2-7; 7 bases match TRBD1. This CDR3 spans 16 amino acids. Germline-derived CDR1 and CDR2 are SEHNR and FQNEAQ (reference sequence). The junction had 9 bases not matched to a gene; V was cut back by 4 bases and J by 0 bases. The DNA for the CDR3 is TGTGCCAGCAGCTCCCTGACAGGGATAAGCTCCTACGAGCAGTACTTC. It encodes CASSSLTGISSYEQYF. The whole variable domain, filled in from reference TRBV7-9 and TRBJ2-7, reads DTGVSQNPRHKITKRGQNVTFRCDPISEHNRLYWYRQTLGQGPEFLTYFQNEAQLEKSRLLSDRFSAERPKGSFSTLEIQRTEQGDSAMYLCASSSLTGISSYEQYFGPGTRLTVT.

The rearrangement uses TRBV4-1 and TRBJ1-6; D may be TRBD1 (6 bases). The germline V and J ends were trimmed by 2 bases and 6 bases, with 11 bases remaining between them. In germline, CDR1 is MGHRA, CDR2 YSYEKL. The CDR3 loop spans 15 amino acids. The CDR3 nucleotides read TGCGCCAGCAGCCAACCCCAGGGGCGTAATTCACCCCTCCACTTT. This translates into CASSQPQGRNSPLHF.

V is TRBV7-7 and J is TRBJ2-3; 14 positions agree with TRBD2. V was clipped by 5 bases and J by 6 bases; unmatched bases: 7. This CDR3 is 16 amino acids long. Germline V gene lookup returns CDR1 SSHAT and CDR2 FNYEAQ (reference sequence). CDR3 sequence reads: CASSPGGLAGVDTQYF. In DNA, the CDR3 is TGTGCCAGCAGCCCTGGGGGACTAGCGGGAGTTGATACGCAGTATTTT. Together with reference TRBV7-7 and TRBJ2-3, the CDR3 gives the full variable domain: GAGVSQSPRYKVTKRGQDVTLRCDPISSHATLYWYQQALGQGPEFLTYFNYEAQPDKSGLPSDRFSAERPEGSISTLTIQRTEQRDSAMYRCASSPGGLAGVDTQYFGPGTRLTVL.

This clone was recorded once. The chain recombines TRBV5-1 with TRBJ2-2; 9 bases are shared with TRBD1. Looked up from germline, CDR1 is SGHRS and CDR2 is YFSETQ. V gave up 5 bases and J gave up 0 bases; unmatched junction bases: 2. The CDR3 extends over 15 amino acids. CDR3 in amino acids: CASRTGGSNTGELFF. In DNA, the CDR3 is TGCGCCAGCAGAACAGGGGGCTCGAACACCGGGGAGCTGTTTTTT. The full variable domain, in which reference TRBV5-1 and TRBJ2-2 provide the parts outside the CDR3, is KAGVTQTPRYLIKTRGQQVTLSCSPISGHRSVSWYQQTPGQGLQFLFEYFSETQRNKGNFPGRFSGRQFSNSRSEMNVSTLELGDSALYLCASRTGGSNTGELFFGEGSRLTVL.

The rearrangement joins TRBV7-9 to TRBJ1-2, with no clear D. V lost 1 base, J lost 4 bases, and 10 bases lay in between. The germline V gene has CDR1 SEHNR and CDR2 FQNEAQ (reference sequence). The CDR3 extends over 14 amino acids. CDR3 residues: CASSLGEGSYGYTF. CDR3 coding DNA: TGTGCCAGCAGCTTAGGTGAGGGTTCCTATGGCTACACCTTC.

The genes are TRBV6-5 and TRBJ2-1; 8 bases fit TRBD2. This CDR3 region has 15 residues. Per the germline V gene, CDR1 is MNHEY and CDR2 is SVGAGI. V lost 7 bases to trimming and J lost 0 bases; unmatched junction nucleotides: 5. The CDR3 sequence: CASTLGTSSYNEQFF. The CDR3 coding sequence is TGTGCCAGCACACTTGGGACTAGCTCCTACAATGAGCAGTTCTTC.

The J gene is TRBJ1-6, the V gene TRBV12-5; D may be TRBD1 (6 bases). The germline V gene has CDR1 LGHNT and CDR2 FRNRAP. The CDR3 contains 14 residues. Trimming cost V 5 bases and J 8 bases, with 13 bases left between them. CDR3 amino acids: CASGPQGQDSPLHF. In DNA form, the CDR3 reads TGTGCTAGTGGTCCCCAGGGGCAAGATTCACCCCTCCACTTT.

The chain links TRBV4-1 to TRBJ1-4; 10 bases align to TRBD1. CDR1 is MGHRA and CDR2 is YSYEKL in the germline V gene. The length of the CDR3 is 16 residues. The V gene end was trimmed by 7 bases and the J gene end by 7 bases; junction bases not matched to a gene: 12. CDR3 protein: CASTPKGTGVSEKLFF. DNA for the CDR3: TGCGCCAGCACTCCTAAGGGGACAGGGGTTAGTGAAAAACTGTTTTTT.

The J gene is TRBJ1-1, the V gene TRBV6-5; a possible D gene is TRBD1 (5 bases). V gave up 11 bases and J gave up 4 bases, with 17 bases separating them. The CDR3 is made up of 13 amino acids. The germline CDR1 and CDR2 sequences are MNHEY and SVGAGI. The CDR3 DNA sequence: TGTGCCCTCTACACAGGTTGGGCCACTGAAGCTTTCTTT. This encodes CALYTGWATEAFF.

V and J are TRBV7-3 and TRBJ2-7, with D perhaps given as TRBD1 or TRBD2 (6 bases each). V gave up 2 bases and J gave up 4 bases, with 18 bases separating them. From germline, CDR1 is SGHTA and CDR2 FQGTGA. The CDR3 runs to 16 residues. The CDR3 loop reads CASSLGPGAVGYEQYF. The CDR3 coding sequence is TGTGCCAGCAGCTTAGGGCCGGGGGCTGTCGGTTACGAGCAGTACTTC.

The chain recombines TRBV30 with TRBJ2-3; TRBD1 is a possible D gene (5 bases). CDR1 is GTSNPN and CDR2 is SVGIG in the germline V gene (reference sequence). The CDR3 loop spans 13 amino acids. The ends were cut back, 3 bases at V and 1 base at J, with 8 bases in the middle. The CDR3 region is CAWSPGRTDTQYF. The CDR3, as DNA: TGTGCCTGGAGCCCAGGGCGCACAGATACGCAGTATTTT.

The V call is TRBV7-9, the J call TRBJ1-2; D not resolved. Per germline, CDR1 SEHNR and CDR2 FQNEAQ (reference sequence). CDR3 size: 13 residues. V shed 1 base and J shed 1 base, with 4 bases lying between them. This CDR3 reads CASSLGVNYGYTF. Here the CDR3 DNA reads TGTGCCAGCAGCTTAGGGGTTAACTATGGCTACACCTTC.

The chain links TRBV6-5 to TRBJ2-7; no definite D call. Germline values: CDR1 MNHEY, CDR2 SVGAGI. This CDR3 has 13 amino acids. V gave up 5 bases and J gave up 7 bases, with 15 bases separating them. The CDR3 DNA reads TGTGCCAGCAGTGGCCTGGGGTCCTCTGAGCAGTACTTC. Translated, it gives CASSGLGSSEQYF.

The J gene is TRBJ2-7, the V gene TRBV4-1; no clear D. Germline lookup yields CDR1 MGHRA and CDR2 YSYEKL. The germline V and J ends were trimmed by 2 bases and 0 bases, with 5 bases remaining between them. This CDR3 contains 13 residues. CDR3 residues: CASSQQASYEQYF. Written as DNA, the CDR3 is TGCGCCAGCAGCCAACAAGCCTCCTACGAGCAGTACTTC.

This clone was seen a handful of times. This chain uses TRBV6-1 with TRBJ1-2; 7 bases fit TRBD1. This CDR3 has 13 amino acids. J lost 6 bases, V lost 6 bases, and 7 bases had no gene match. The germline V gene encodes CDR1 MNHNS and CDR2 SASEGT. DNA for the CDR3: TGTGCCAGCAGACATTCCGGGACAGATGGCTACACCTTC. Translation: CASRHSGTDGYTF.

The rearrangement uses TRBV11-2 and TRBJ1-2; D remains ambiguous. This CDR3 has 13 amino acids. The germline V gene has CDR1 SGHAT and CDR2 FQNNGV. V lost 4 bases and J 4 bases, leaving 10 bases between the germline ends. The CDR3 loop is CASSSRVLYGYTF. CDR3 nucleotide sequence: TGTGCCAGCAGCTCCCGGGTACTCTATGGCTACACCTTC.

The genes are TRBV7-7 and TRBJ2-3; no reliable D call. Germline values: CDR1 SSHAT, CDR2 FNYEAQ (reference sequence). Trimming removed 3 bases at V and 0 bases at J, with 10 bases between. The CDR3 is made up of 15 amino acids. The chain's CDR3 is CASSFSWASTDTQYF. Written as DNA, the CDR3 is TGTGCCAGCAGCTTTTCGTGGGCTAGCACAGATACGCAGTATTTT.

The chain employs TRBV28 and TRBJ2-1; D not certain. The V gene's germline CDR1 is MDHEN and CDR2 SYDVKM. V lost 5 bases to trimming and J lost 5 bases, with 7 bases between them. The CDR3 is 12 amino acids. Written as DNA, the CDR3 is TGTGCCAGCAGTCTCACTGACAATGAGCAGTTCTTC. It codes for CASSLTDNEQFF.

This clone was detected once. V usage is TRBV10-1 and J usage is TRBJ2-5, with 10 bases fitting TRBD2. CDR1 and CDR2 (germline): WNHNN, SYGVQD (reference sequence). The V gene end was trimmed by 6 bases and the J gene end by 5 bases; junction bases not matched to a gene: 9. The CDR3 runs 15 residues. In DNA form, the CDR3 reads TGCGCCAGCAGGGCCCCTGAGACTAGCGGGGAGACCCAGTACTTC. Translating gives CASRAPETSGETQYF.

This clone was seen only a few times. The rearrangement joins TRBV10-3 to TRBJ2-7; possible D gene TRBD2, 5 bases. CDR3 size: 14 residues. The germline CDR1 and CDR2 sequences are ENHRY and SYGVKD. V lost 3 bases, J lost 2 bases, and 11 bases lay in between. The CDR3 loop reads CAISEGAGAYEQYF. The CDR3 DNA reads TGTGCCATCAGTGAAGGTGCGGGTGCCTACGAGCAGTACTTC.

The chain links TRBV11-2 to TRBJ2-3; 7 bases align to TRBD2. This CDR3 has 14 residues. The trim removed 6 bases at V and 2 bases at J, leaving 5 bases unmatched. Germline assignment: CDR1 SGHAT and CDR2 FQNNGV. The CDR3 region is CASRYSGDTDTQYF. The CDR3 nucleotides read TGTGCCAGCAGATACAGCGGGGACACAGATACGCAGTATTTT.

The chain employs TRBV10-2 and TRBJ1-5; unclear D gene. Germline assignment: CDR1 WSHSY and CDR2 SAAADI. CDR3 size: 15 residues. V lost 3 bases and J 0 bases, leaving 9 bases between the germline ends. CDR3: CASSDGKGSNQPQHF. CDR3 coding DNA: TGCGCCAGCAGTGATGGTAAGGGTAGCAATCAGCCCCAGCATTTT.

The V gene is TRBV7-6, the J gene TRBJ2-1, with 9 bases identical to TRBD2. V lost 4 bases to trimming and J lost 3 bases; unmatched junction nucleotides: 7. CDR3 length equals 16 residues. Germline V lookup: CDR1 SGHVS, CDR2 FNYEAQ. The CDR3 loop is CASSSLTSGLYNEQFF. Here the CDR3 DNA reads TGTGCCAGCAGCTCCCTTACTAGCGGGCTCTACAATGAGCAGTTCTTC.

This clone was found a few times. This rearrangement joins TRBV18 to TRBJ1-6, with D possibly matching TRBD1 (5 bases). The V and J ends lost 3 bases and 0 bases respectively, with 9 bases between them. The CDR3 sequence is 16 residues long. In germline, CDR1 is KGHSH, CDR2 LQKENI. In nucleotides, the CDR3 is TGTGCCAGCTCACCTCCGGGGGGCTCCTATAATTCACCCCTCCACTTT. Translated, it gives CASSPPGGSYNSPLHF.

The V and J genes are TRBV5-4 and TRBJ2-2; 12 nucleotides align to TRBD2. V was pared by 2 bases and J by 6 bases, with 5 bases of the junction left unmatched. There are 16 residues in the CDR3. CDR1 is SGHNT, CDR2 YYREEE, per germline (reference sequence). CDR3 DNA sequence: TGTGCCAGCAGCTTATGGCTAGCGGGGGGGCCCGGGGAGCTGTTTTTT. Translated: CASSLWLAGGPGELFF.

This clone was recorded a few times. The same CDR3 can be traced to other DNA sequences in this sample. The chain has TRBV5-1 and TRBJ1-2; D is unresolved. Germline V gene data show CDR1 as SGHRS and CDR2 as YFSETQ. The CDR3 has 12 amino acids. Trimming cost V 1 base and J 3 bases, with 4 bases left between them. The CDR3 nucleotides read TGCGCCAGCAGCTTGACAGACTATGGCTACACCTTC. It is translated as CASSLTDYGYTF.

This clone was picked up one time. This chain joins TRBV30 and TRBJ1-6, with 8 bases fitting TRBD1. The CDR3 length is 15 residues. After removal of 1 base from V and 2 bases from J, the junction contained 1 base not matched to a gene. The germline V gene has CDR1 GTSNPN and CDR2 SVGIG (reference sequence). This CDR3 reads CAWSETGAYNSPLHF. As DNA, the CDR3 is TGTGCCTGGAGTGAGACAGGGGCCTATAATTCACCCCTCCACTTT.

This clone was detected once. The chain couples TRBV6-4 to TRBJ2-7, with D possibly TRBD2 on 7 matching bases. This CDR3 has 16 residues. Trimming removed 6 bases from V and 2 bases from J, with 20 bases in between. The germline V gene has CDR1 MRHNA and CDR2 SNTAGT. The CDR3 DNA sequence: TGTGCCAGCAGCCGCAAGGGGGGGGGTCCCCCCTACGAGCAGTACTTC. Amino acids: CASSRKGGGPPYEQYF.